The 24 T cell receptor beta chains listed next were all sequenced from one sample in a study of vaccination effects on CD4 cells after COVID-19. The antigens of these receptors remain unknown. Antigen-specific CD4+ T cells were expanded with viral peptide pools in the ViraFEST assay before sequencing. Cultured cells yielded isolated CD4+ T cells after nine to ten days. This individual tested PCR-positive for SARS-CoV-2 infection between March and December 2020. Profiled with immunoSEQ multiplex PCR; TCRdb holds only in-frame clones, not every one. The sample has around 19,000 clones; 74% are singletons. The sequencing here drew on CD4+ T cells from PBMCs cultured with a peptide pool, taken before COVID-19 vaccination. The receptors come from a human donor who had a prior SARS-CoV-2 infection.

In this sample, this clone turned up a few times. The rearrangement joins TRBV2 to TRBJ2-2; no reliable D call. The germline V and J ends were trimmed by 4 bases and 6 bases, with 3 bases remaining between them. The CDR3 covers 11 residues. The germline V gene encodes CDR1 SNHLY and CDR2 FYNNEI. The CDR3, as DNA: TGTGCCAGCAGTGTCGCCGGGGAGCTGTTTTTT. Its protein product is CASSVAGELFF. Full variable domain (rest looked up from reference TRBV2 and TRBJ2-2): EPEVTQTPSHQVTQMGQEVILRCVPISNHLYFYWYRQILGQKVEFLVSFYNNEISEKSEIFDDQFSVERPDGSNFTLKIRSTKLEDSAMYFCASSVAGELFFGEGSRLTVL.

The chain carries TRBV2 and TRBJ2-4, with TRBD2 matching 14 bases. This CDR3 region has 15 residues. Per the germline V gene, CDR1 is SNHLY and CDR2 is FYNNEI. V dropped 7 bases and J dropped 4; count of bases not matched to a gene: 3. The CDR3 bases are TGTGCCAGCACAAGGACTAGCGGGGGGAAAAACATTCAGTACTTC. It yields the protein CASTRTSGGKNIQYF.

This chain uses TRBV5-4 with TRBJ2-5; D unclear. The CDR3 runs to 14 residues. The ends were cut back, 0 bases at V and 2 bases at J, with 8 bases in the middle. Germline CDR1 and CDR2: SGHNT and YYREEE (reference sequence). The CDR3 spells CASSLDPEQETQYF. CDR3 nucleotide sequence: TGTGCCAGCAGCTTGGATCCAGAACAAGAGACCCAGTACTTC.

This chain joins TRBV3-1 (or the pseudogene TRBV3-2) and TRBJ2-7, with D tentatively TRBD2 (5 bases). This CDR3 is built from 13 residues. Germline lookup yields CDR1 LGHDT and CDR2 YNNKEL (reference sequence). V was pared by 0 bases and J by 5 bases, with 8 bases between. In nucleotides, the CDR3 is TGTGCCAGCAGCCAAGATTGGAGGAACGAGCAGTACTTC. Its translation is CASSQDWRNEQYF.

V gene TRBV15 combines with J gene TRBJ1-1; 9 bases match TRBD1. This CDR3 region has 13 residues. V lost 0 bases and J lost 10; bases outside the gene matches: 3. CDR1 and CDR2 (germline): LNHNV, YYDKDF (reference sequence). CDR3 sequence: CATSRDPGQGAFF. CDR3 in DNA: TGTGCCACCAGCAGAGATCCGGGACAGGGAGCTTTCTTT.

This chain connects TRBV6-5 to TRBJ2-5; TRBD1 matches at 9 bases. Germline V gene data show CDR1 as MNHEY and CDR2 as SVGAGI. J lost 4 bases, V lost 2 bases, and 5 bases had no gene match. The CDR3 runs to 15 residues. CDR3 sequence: CASSYPGQGVETQYF. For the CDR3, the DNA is TGTGCCAGCAGTTACCCGGGACAGGGAGTAGAGACCCAGTACTTC.

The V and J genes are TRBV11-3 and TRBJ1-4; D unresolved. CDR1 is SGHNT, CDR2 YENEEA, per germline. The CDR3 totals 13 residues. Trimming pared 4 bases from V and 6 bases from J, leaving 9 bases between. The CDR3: CASSSLEDEKLFF. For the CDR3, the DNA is TGTGCCAGCAGCTCCCTCGAGGATGAAAAACTGTTTTTT.

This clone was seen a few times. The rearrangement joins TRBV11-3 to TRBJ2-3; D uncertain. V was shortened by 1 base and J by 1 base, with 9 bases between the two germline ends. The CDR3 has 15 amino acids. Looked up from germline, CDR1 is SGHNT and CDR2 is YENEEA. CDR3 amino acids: CASSLVLRRTDTQYF. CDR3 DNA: TGTGCCAGCAGCTTAGTCTTGCGCCGCACAGATACGCAGTATTTT.

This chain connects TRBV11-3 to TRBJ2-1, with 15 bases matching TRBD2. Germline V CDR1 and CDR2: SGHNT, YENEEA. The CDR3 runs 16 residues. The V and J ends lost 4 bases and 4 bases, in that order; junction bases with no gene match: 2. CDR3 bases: TGTGCCAGCAGCTACGGGACTAGCGGGGGGTACAATGAGCAGTTCTTC. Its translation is CASSYGTSGGYNEQFF.

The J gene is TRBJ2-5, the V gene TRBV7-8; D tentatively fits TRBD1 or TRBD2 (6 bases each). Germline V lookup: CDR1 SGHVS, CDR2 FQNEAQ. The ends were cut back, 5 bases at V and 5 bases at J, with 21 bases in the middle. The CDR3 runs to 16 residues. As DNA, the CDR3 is TGTGCCAGCAGCCAAGCCTGGGGGGCGCCCCGTGAGACCCAGTACTTC. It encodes CASSQAWGAPRETQYF.

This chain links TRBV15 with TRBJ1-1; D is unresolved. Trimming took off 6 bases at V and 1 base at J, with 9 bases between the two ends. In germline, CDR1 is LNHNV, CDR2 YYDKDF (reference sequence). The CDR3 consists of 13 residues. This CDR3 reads CATRFGENTEAFF. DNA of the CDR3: TGTGCCACCAGGTTTGGGGAGAACACTGAAGCTTTCTTT.

The CDR3 protein is CASSEGTGGYLYGYTF. In DNA, the CDR3 is TGTGCCAGCAGTGAAGGGACAGGGGGTTACCTCTATGGCTACACCTTC. The chain links TRBV6-1 to TRBJ1-2; 10 bases map to TRBD1. The CDR3 is 16 amino acids. V shed 1 base, J shed 4 bases, and the junction held 6 bases outside the gene matches. Looked up from germline, CDR1 is MNHNS and CDR2 is SASEGT.

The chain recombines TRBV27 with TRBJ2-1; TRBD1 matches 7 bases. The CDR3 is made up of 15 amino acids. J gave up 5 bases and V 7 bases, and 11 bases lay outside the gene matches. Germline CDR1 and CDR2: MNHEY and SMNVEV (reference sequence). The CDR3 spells CASTRGDRVDNEQFF. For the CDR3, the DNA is TGTGCCAGCACCCGGGGAGACAGGGTGGACAATGAGCAGTTCTTC.

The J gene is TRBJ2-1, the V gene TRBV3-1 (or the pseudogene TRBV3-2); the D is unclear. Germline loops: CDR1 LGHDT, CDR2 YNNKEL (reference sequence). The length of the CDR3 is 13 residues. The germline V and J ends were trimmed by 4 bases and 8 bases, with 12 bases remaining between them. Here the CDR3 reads CASSPQSLYEQFF. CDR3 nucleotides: TGTGCCAGCAGCCCACAGAGCCTTTATGAGCAGTTCTTC.

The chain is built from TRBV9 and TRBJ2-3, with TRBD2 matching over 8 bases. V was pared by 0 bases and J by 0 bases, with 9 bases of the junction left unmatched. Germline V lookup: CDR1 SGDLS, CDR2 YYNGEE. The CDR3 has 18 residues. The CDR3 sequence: CASSVESGGDTSTDTQYF. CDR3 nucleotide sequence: TGTGCCAGCAGCGTAGAGAGCGGGGGCGATACTAGCACAGATACGCAGTATTTT.

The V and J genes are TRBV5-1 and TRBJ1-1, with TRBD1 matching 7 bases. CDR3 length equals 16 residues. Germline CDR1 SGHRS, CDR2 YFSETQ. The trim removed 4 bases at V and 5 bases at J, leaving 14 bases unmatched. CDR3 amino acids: CASSLRQGYAGTEAFF. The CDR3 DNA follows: TGCGCCAGCAGCCTAAGACAGGGCTACGCGGGAACTGAAGCTTTCTTT. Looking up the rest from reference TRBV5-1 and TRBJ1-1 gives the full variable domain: KAGVTQTPRYLIKTRGQQVTLSCSPISGHRSVSWYQQTPGQGLQFLFEYFSETQRNKGNFPGRFSGRQFSNSRSEMNVSTLELGDSALYLCASSLRQGYAGTEAFFGQGTRLTVV.

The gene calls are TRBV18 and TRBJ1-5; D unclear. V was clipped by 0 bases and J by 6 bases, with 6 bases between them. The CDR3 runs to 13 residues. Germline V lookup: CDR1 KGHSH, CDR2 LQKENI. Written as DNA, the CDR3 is TGTGCCAGCTCACCACCAGGAGGTCAGCCCCAGCATTTT. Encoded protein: CASSPPGGQPQHF.

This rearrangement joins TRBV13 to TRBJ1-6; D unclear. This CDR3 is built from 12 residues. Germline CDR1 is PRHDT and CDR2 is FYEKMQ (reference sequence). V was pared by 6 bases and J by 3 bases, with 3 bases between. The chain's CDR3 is CASRVYNSPLHF. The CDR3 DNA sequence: TGTGCCAGCAGGGTCTATAATTCACCCCTCCACTTT.

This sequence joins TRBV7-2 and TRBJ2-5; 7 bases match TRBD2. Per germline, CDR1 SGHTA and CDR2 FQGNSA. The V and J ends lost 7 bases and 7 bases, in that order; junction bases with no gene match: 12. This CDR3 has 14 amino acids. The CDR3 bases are TGTGCCAGCAACCCAGAGCGGGGCCCTGGGACCCAGTACTTC. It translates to CASNPERGPGTQYF.

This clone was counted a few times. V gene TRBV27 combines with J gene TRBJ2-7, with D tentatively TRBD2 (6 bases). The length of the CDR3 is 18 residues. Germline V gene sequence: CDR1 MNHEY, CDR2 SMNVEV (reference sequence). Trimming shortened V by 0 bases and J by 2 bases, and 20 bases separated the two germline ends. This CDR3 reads CASSLSGLEAGLTYEQYF. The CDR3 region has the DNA TGTGCCAGCAGTTTATCTGGGCTAGAAGCGGGCCTTACCTACGAGCAGTACTTC.

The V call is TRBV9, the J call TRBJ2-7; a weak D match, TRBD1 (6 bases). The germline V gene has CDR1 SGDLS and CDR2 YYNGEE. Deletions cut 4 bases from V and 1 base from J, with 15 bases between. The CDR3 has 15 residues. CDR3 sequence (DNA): TGTGCCAGCAGCCCCCAGGGACAAGGATCCTACGAGCAGTACTTC. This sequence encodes CASSPQGQGSYEQYF.

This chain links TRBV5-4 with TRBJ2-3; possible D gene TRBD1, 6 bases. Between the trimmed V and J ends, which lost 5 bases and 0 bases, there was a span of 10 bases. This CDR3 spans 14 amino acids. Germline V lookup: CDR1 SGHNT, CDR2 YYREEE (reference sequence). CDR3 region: CASRRDMSTDTQYF. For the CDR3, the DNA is TGTGCCAGCAGACGGGACATGAGCACAGATACGCAGTATTTT.

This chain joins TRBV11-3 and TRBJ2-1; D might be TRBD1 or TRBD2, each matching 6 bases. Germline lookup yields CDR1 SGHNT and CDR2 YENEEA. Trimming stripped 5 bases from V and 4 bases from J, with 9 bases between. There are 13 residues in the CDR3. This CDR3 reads CASSRGGYNEQFF. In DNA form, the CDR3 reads TGTGCCAGCAGCAGAGGGGGGTACAATGAGCAGTTCTTC.

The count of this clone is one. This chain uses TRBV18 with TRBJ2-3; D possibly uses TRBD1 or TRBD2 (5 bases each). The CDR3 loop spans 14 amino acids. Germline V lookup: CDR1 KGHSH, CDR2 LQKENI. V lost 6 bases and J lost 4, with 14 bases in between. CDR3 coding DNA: TGTGCCAGCTCGCTGGGACCCGGCGCAGATACGCAGTATTTT. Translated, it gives CASSLGPGADTQYF.